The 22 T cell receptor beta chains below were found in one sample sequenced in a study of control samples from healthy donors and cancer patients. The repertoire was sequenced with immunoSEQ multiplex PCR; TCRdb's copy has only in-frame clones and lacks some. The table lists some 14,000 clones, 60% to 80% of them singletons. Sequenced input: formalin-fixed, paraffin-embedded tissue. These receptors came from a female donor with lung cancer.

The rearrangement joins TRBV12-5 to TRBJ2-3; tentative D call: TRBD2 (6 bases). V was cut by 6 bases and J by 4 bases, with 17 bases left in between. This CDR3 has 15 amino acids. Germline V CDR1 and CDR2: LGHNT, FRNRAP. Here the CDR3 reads CASGGAGGPPDTQYF. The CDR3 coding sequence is TGTGCTAGTGGAGGAGCGGGTGGTCCTCCAGATACGCAGTATTTT.

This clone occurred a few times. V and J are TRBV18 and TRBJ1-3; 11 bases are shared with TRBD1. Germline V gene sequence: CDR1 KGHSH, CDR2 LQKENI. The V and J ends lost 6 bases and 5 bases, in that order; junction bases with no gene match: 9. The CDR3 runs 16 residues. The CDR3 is CASSLDRGPTRNTIYF. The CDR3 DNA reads TGTGCCAGCTCGCTGGACAGGGGGCCTACCCGAAACACCATATATTTT.

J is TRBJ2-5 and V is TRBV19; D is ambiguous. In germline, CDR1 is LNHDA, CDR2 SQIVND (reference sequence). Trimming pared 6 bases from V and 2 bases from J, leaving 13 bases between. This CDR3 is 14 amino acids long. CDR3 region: CASSPVQRQETQYF. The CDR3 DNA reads TGTGCCAGTAGCCCTGTGCAACGGCAAGAGACCCAGTACTTC.

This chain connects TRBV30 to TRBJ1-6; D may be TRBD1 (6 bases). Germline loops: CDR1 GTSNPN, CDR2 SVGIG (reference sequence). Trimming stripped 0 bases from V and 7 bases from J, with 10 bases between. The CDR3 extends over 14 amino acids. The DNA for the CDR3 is TGTGCCTGGAGTGTCGGACAGCCCAATTCACCCCTCCACTTT. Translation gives CAWSVGQPNSPLHF.

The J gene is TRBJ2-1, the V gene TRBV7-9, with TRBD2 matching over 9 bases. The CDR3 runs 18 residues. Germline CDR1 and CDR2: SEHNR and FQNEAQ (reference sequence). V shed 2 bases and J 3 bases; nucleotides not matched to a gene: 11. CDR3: CASSLLAGVLGSYNEQFF. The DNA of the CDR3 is TGTGCCAGCAGCTTATTAGCGGGAGTATTGGGGAGCTACAATGAGCAGTTCTTC.

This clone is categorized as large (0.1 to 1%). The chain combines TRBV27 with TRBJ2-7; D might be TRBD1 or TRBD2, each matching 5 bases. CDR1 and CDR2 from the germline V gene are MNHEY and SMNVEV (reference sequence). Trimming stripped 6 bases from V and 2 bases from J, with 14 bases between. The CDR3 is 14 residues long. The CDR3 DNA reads TGTGCCAGCAGGAGGGGAAACGTTCCCTACGAGCAGTACTTC. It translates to CASRRGNVPYEQYF.

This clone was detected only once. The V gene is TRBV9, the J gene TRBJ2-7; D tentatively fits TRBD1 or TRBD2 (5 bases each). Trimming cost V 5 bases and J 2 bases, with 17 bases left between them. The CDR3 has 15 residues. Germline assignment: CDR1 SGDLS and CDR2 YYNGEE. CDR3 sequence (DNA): TGTGCCAGCAGTACTGGTCGGGACGGTGCCTACGAGCAGTACTTC. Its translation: CASSTGRDGAYEQYF.

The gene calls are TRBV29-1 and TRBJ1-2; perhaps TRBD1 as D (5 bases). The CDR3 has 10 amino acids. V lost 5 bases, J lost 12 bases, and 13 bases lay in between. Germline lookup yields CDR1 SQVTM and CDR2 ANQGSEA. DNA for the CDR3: TGCAGCGTTCACCAGGGCCAGGACACCTTC. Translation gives CSVHQGQDTF. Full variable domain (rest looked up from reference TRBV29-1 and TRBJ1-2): SAVISQKPSRDICQRGTSLTIQCQVDSQVTMMFWYRQQPGQSLTLIATANQGSEATYESGFVIDKFPISRPNLTFSTLTVSNMSPEDSSIYLCSVHQGQDTFGSGTRLTVV.

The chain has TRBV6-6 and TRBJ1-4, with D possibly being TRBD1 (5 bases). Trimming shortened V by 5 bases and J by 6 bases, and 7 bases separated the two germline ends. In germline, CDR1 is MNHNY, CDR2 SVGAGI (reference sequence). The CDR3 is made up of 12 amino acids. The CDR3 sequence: CASSVGDEKLFF. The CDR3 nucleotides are TGTGCCAGCAGTGTAGGGGATGAAAAACTGTTTTTT.

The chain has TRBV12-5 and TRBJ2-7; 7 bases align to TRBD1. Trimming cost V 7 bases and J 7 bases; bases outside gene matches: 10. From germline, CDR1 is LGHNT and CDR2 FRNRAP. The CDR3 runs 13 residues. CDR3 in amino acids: CASASIGQAEQYF. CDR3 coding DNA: TGTGCTAGTGCTTCAATCGGACAGGCGGAGCAGTACTTC.

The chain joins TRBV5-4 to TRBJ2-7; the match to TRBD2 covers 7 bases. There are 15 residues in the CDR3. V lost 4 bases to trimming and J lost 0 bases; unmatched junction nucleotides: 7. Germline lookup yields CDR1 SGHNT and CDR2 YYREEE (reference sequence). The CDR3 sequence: CASSGRGPSSYEQYF. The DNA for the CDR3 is TGTGCCAGCAGCGGGAGGGGACCCAGCTCCTACGAGCAGTACTTC.

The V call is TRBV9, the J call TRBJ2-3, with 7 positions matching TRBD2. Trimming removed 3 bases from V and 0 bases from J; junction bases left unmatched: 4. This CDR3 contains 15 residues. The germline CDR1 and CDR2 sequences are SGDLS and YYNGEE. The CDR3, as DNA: TGTGCCAGCAGCGGCCGGGACTACAGCACAGATACGCAGTATTTT. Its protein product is CASSGRDYSTDTQYF.

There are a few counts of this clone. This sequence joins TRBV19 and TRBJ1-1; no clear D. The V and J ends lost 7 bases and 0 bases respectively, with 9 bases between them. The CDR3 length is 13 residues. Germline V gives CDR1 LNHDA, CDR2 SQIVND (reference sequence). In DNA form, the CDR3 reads TGTGCCAGTACCCCCACCTTGAACACTGAAGCTTTCTTT. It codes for CASTPTLNTEAFF.

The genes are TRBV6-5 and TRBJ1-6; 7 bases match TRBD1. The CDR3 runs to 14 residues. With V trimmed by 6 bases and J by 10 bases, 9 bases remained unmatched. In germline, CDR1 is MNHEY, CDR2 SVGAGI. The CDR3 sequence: CASSSRQGYSPLHF. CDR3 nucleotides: TGTGCCAGCAGCAGCAGACAGGGCTACTCACCCCTCCACTTT.

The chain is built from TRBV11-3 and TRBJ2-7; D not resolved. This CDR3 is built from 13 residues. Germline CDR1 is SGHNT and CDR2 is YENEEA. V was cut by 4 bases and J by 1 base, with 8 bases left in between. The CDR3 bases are TGTGCCAGCAGCTCTGGGGATTCCTACGAGCAGTACTTC. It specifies CASSSGDSYEQYF.

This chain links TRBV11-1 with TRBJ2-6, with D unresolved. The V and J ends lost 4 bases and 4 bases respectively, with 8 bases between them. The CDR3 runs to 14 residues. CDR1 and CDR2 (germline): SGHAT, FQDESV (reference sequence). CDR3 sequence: CASSSTLGANVLTF. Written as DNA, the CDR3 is TGTGCCAGCAGCTCCACTCTGGGGGCCAACGTCCTGACTTTC.

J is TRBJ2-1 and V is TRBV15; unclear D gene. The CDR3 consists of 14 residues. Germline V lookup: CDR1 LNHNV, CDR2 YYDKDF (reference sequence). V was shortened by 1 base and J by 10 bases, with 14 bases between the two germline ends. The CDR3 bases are TGTGCCACCAGCAGAGCGACCTTGGACGTCGAGCAGTTCTTC. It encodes CATSRATLDVEQFF. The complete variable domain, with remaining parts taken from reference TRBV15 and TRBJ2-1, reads DAMVIQNPRYQVTQFGKPVTLSCSQTLNHNVMYWYQQKSSQAPKLLFHYYDKDFNNEADTPDNFQSRRPNTSFCFLDIRSPGLGDTAMYLCATSRATLDVEQFFGPGTRLTVL.

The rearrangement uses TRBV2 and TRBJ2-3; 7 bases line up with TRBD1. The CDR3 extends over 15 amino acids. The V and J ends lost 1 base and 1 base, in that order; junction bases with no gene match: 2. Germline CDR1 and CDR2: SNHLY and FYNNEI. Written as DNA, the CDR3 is TGTGCCAGCAGTGAAGAAGGACAGGGCACAGATACGCAGTATTTT. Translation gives CASSEEGQGTDTQYF.

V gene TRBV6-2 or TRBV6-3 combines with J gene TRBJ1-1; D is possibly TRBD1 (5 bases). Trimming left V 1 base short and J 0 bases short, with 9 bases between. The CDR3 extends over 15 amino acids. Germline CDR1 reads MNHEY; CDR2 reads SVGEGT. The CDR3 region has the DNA TGTGCCAGCAGTTACTACGGCAGGGTGAACACTGAAGCTTTCTTT. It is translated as CASSYYGRVNTEAFF.

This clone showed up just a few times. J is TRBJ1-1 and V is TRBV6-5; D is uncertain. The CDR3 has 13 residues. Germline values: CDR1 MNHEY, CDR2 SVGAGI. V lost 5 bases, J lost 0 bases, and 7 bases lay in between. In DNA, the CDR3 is TGTGCCAGCAGTCTACAGTTGAACACTGAAGCTTTCTTT. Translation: CASSLQLNTEAFF.

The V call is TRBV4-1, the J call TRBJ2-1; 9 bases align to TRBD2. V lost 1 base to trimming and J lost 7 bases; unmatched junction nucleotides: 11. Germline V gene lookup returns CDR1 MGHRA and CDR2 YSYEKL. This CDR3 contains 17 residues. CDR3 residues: CASSQVYGGGAFNEQFF. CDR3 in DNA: TGCGCCAGCAGCCAAGTTTATGGCGGGGGGGCCTTTAATGAGCAGTTCTTC.

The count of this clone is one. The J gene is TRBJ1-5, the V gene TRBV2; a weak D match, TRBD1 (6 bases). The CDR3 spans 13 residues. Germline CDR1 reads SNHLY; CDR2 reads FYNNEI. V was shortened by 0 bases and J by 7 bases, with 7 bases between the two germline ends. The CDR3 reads CASSEAQGQPQHF. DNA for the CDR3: TGTGCCAGCAGTGAAGCGCAGGGGCAGCCCCAGCATTTT. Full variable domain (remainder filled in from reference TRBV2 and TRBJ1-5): EPEVTQTPSHQVTQMGQEVILRCVPISNHLYFYWYRQILGQKVEFLVSFYNNEISEKSEIFDDQFSVERPDGSNFTLKIRSTKLEDSAMYFCASSEAQGQPQHFGDGTRLSIL.